This T cell receptor (beta chain) appears in the sequencing data of a study of cytomegalovirus exposure and HLA in healthy donors. The study, taken as a whole, reports: Associated with cytomegalovirus, according to the listing, were around 170 TCR beta chains.

Clones were read by immunoSEQ multiplex PCR, and TCRdb kept only the in-frame ones, dropping some. This sample has about 130,000 clones; about 89% occur once, and the top ten carry roughly 2%. J gave up 0 bases and V 0 bases, and 6 bases lay outside the gene matches. Germline V gives CDR1 SGHDT, CDR2 YYEEEE. The CDR3 runs to 18 residues. This clone has a handful of counts. The antigen remains undetermined. Sequenced: PBMCs. The rearrangement links TRBV5-6 to TRBJ2-3; 11 bases line up with TRBD2. The receptor was isolated from a young woman in good health and CMV-seronegative. This CDR3 is CASSLALGLAVSTDTQYF. As DNA, the CDR3 is TGTGCCAGCAGCTTGGCCTTGGGACTAGCGGTGAGCACAGATACGCAGTATTTT.